This entry concerns a single T cell receptor beta chain. The sample holds other DNA sequences that translate to the same CDR3. The naive CD8 subset, CD45RO-negative cells positively selected for CCR7, excluded terminally differentiated effector memory CD45RA+ cells. These data are taken from a study of shared clonotypes between healthy human individuals. Per the study methods: Junction-only immunoSEQ sequences carried no quality scores, so filtering differed. Profiling relied on immunoSEQ multiplex PCR, and the TCRdb table lists in-frame clones only, not all of them. For V, J and clone size, that table is used; D and trimming come from the DNA. The sample records 1.5 million to 2.5 million clones, about 95% being singletons. The length of the CDR3 is 13 residues. Per the germline V gene, CDR1 is SGDLS and CDR2 is YYNGEE. V lost 0 bases and J 4 bases, leaving 7 bases between the germline ends.

The chain carries TRBV9 and TRBJ1-1; no clear D gene. Material: naive CD8+ T cells sorted from blood. This sequence originates from a man aged 18-30 years in good health. CDR3 loop: CASSVGGFTEAFF. The CDR3 region has the DNA TGTGCCAGCAGCGTAGGAGGGTTCACTGAAGCTTTCTTT.